This TCR beta chain comes out of a study of blood T cells in healthy people across ages. The V and J ends lost 2 bases and 4 bases respectively, with 20 bases between them. CDR3 length: 17 amino acids. Germline V gives CDR1 LGHDT, CDR2 YNNKEL (reference sequence). Sample-barcoded 5' priming and a J-beta primer mix drove a second PCR of roughly 6 to 12 cycles. Through a template-switch adaptor with 12 random nucleotides, each cDNA molecule received a tag. In TCRdb, the 5' RACE reads were re-called with MiXCR into one record per CDR3 protein. Counted here are approximately 2,000,000 distinct CDR3 sequences, 39% occurring once; the ten biggest clones make up under 25%.

The sequenced material came from blood. The chain couples TRBV3-1 to TRBJ2-5, with D possibly TRBD2 on 6 matching bases. This receptor was identified in a human donor in good health. As DNA, the CDR3 is TGTGCCAGCAGCCAAAATGGCGGGGACCTGACTCGAGAGACCCAGTACTTC. Its protein is CASSQNGGDLTRETQYF.